Below are 27 T cell receptor beta chains sequenced from a single sample in a study of blood T cell repertoires in COVID-19. Using immunoSEQ multiplex PCR, the repertoire was profiled, and TCRdb retains in-frame clones only, with some absent. The table lists roughly 68,000 clones, nearly 90% of them singletons. The sequencing input was peripheral blood. The origin of the receptors is a middle-aged man with acute or convalescent COVID-19.

The chain uses TRBV19 and TRBJ2-1, with TRBD1 matching over 8 bases. After removal of 5 bases from V and 1 base from J, the junction contained 7 bases not matched to a gene. This CDR3 contains 16 residues. Germline assignment: CDR1 LNHDA and CDR2 SQIVND (reference sequence). The DNA of the CDR3 is TGTGCCAGTAGTCCGCCGGGGACAGGTTCCTACAATGAGCAGTTCTTC. It codes for CASSPPGTGSYNEQFF.

The genes are TRBV29-1 and TRBJ1-5, with TRBD1 matching over 8 bases. The CDR3 runs 13 residues. Germline values: CDR1 SQVTM, CDR2 ANQGSEA. Trimming cost V 6 bases and J 3 bases; bases outside gene matches: 4. The CDR3: CSVVQGVNQPQHF. The DNA of the CDR3 is TGCAGCGTAGTACAGGGGGTCAATCAGCCCCAGCATTTT.

A few counts support this clone. This chain uses TRBV27 with TRBJ2-2; TRBD1 matches at 11 bases. Germline-derived CDR1 and CDR2 are MNHEY and SMNVEV (reference sequence). The junction had 8 bases not matched to a gene; V was cut back by 5 bases and J by 3 bases. The CDR3 consists of 17 residues. The CDR3 sequence is CASSTWDRGLYTGELFF. CDR3 coding DNA: TGTGCCAGCAGTACCTGGGACAGGGGGTTATACACCGGGGAGCTGTTTTTT.

The chain joins TRBV27 to TRBJ1-6, with 7 bases aligning to TRBD1. The CDR3 totals 15 residues. Germline-derived CDR1 and CDR2 are MNHEY and SMNVEV (reference sequence). The V gene end was trimmed by 5 bases and the J gene end by 8 bases; junction bases not matched to a gene: 9. CDR3 loop: CASSPWTGGDSPLHF. CDR3 bases: TGTGCCAGCAGTCCATGGACAGGTGGGGATTCACCCCTCCACTTT.

This sequence joins TRBV29-1 and TRBJ2-5, with 8 bases aligning to TRBD1. Germline V gene data show CDR1 as SQVTM and CDR2 as ANQGSEA. The CDR3 totals 13 residues. V dropped 6 bases and J dropped 5; count of bases not matched to a gene: 8. This CDR3 is CSVGRGHPETQYF. CDR3 bases: TGCAGCGTGGGCAGGGGGCACCCTGAGACCCAGTACTTC.

The rearrangement uses TRBV5-1 and TRBJ2-5; 12 nucleotides agree with TRBD2. The V segment lost 4 bases and the J segment 2 bases; nucleotides outside the gene matches: 3. The length of the CDR3 is 15 residues. The germline CDR1 and CDR2 sequences are SGHRS and YFSETQ. CDR3: CASSTGLAGQETQYF. CDR3 DNA sequence: TGCGCCAGCAGCACCGGACTAGCGGGGCAAGAGACCCAGTACTTC.

The gene calls are TRBV14 and TRBJ2-5, with D maybe TRBD1 (7 bases). CDR1 and CDR2 from the germline V gene are SGHDN and FVKESK. This CDR3 region has 16 residues. Trimming shortened V by 7 bases and J by 2 bases, and 20 bases separated the two germline ends. The CDR3 here is CASKQGGSFLQETQYF. The CDR3 DNA is TGTGCCAGCAAGCAGGGGGGTTCCTTTCTTCAAGAGACCCAGTACTTC.

V and J are TRBV7-2 and TRBJ1-3; D is possibly TRBD1 (5 bases). This CDR3 contains 14 residues. V was cut by 5 bases and J by 4 bases, with 12 bases left in between. CDR1 SGHTA and CDR2 FQGNSA come from the germline V gene. CDR3 sequence: CASSPTEGGNTIYF. DNA of the CDR3: TGTGCCAGCAGCCCGACGGAGGGGGGAAACACCATATATTTT.

This clone was recorded once. This chain links TRBV30 with TRBJ2-7; 7 nucleotides agree with TRBD1. Germline V CDR1 and CDR2: GTSNPN, SVGIG (reference sequence). The CDR3 runs 12 residues. V dropped 3 bases and J dropped 3; count of bases not matched to a gene: 2. CDR3: CAWRRDSYEQYF. The CDR3 nucleotides are TGTGCCTGGAGAAGGGACAGCTACGAGCAGTACTTC. The full variable domain, completed using reference TRBV30 and TRBJ2-7, is SQTIHQWPATLVQPVGSPLSLECTVEGTSNPNLYWYRQAAGRGLQLLFYSVGIGQISSEVPQNLSASRPQDRQFILSSKKLLLSDSGFYLCAWRRDSYEQYFGPGTRLTVT.

The V gene is TRBV5-1, the J gene TRBJ2-1, with no clear D. V gave up 1 base and J gave up 4 bases, with 21 bases separating them. The CDR3 contains 18 residues. The germline V gene encodes CDR1 SGHRS and CDR2 YFSETQ. The CDR3 DNA sequence: TGCGCCAGCAGCTTGAATCTTCGGTCCGAGGCTTCGTACAATGAGCAGTTCTTC. Its protein is CASSLNLRSEASYNEQFF.

The chain carries TRBV7-2 and TRBJ2-7; weak D call: TRBD1 (6 bases). This CDR3 is 15 amino acids long. V was clipped by 4 bases and J by 3 bases, with 16 bases between them. The germline gives CDR1 SGHTA, CDR2 FQGNSA. In DNA form, the CDR3 reads TGTGCCAGCAGCTCCCGACGGGACACTCTCTACGAGCAGTACTTC. Residues: CASSSRRDTLYEQYF. Full variable domain (outside the CDR3, taken from reference TRBV7-2 and TRBJ2-7): GAGVSQSPSNKVTEKGKDVELRCDPISGHTALYWYRQSLGQGLEFLIYFQGNSAPDKSGLPSDRFSAERTGGSVSTLTIQRTQQEDSAVYLCASSSRRDTLYEQYFGPGTRLTVT.

This rearrangement joins TRBV4-1 to TRBJ1-6; 10 nucleotides match TRBD1. V trimming: 4 bases; J trimming: 8 bases; junction bases outside the gene matches: 8. Germline V gene lookup returns CDR1 MGHRA and CDR2 YSYEKL. The CDR3 sequence is 16 residues long. CDR3 in amino acids: CASSRRTGGPDSPLHF. The CDR3 region has the DNA TGCGCCAGCAGCCGACGGACAGGGGGACCCGATTCACCCCTCCACTTT.

This chain joins TRBV7-2 and TRBJ2-5; D is undetermined. The CDR3 contains 15 residues. Deletions cut 5 bases from V and 0 bases from J, with 13 bases between. From germline, CDR1 is SGHTA and CDR2 FQGNSA. CDR3 amino acids: CASSQLGLYQETQYF. The CDR3, as DNA: TGTGCCAGCAGCCAGCTTGGGCTGTACCAAGAGACCCAGTACTTC. Using reference TRBV7-2 and TRBJ2-5 for the parts outside the CDR3, the full variable domain is GAGVSQSPSNKVTEKGKDVELRCDPISGHTALYWYRQSLGQGLEFLIYFQGNSAPDKSGLPSDRFSAERTGGSVSTLTIQRTQQEDSAVYLCASSQLGLYQETQYFGPGTRLLVL.

The chain couples TRBV11-2 to TRBJ1-4, with TRBD1 as a possible D gene (5 bases). The CDR3 length is 13 residues. Trimming removed 7 bases from V and 10 bases from J, with 16 bases in between. In germline, CDR1 is SGHAT, CDR2 FQNNGV. The CDR3 region is CASTEAGVGKLFF. CDR3 in DNA: TGTGCCAGCACCGAAGCGGGGGTGGGAAAACTGTTTTTT. Based on the CDR3 plus reference TRBV11-2 and TRBJ1-4, the full variable domain is EAGVAQSPRYKIIEKRQSVAFWCNPISGHATLYWYQQILGQGPKLLIQFQNNGVVDDSQLPKDRFSAERLKGVDSTLKIQPAKLEDSAVYLCASTEAGVGKLFFGSGTQLSVL.

The chain couples TRBV14 to TRBJ1-4; maybe TRBD1 (5 bases). The length of the CDR3 is 15 residues. Deletions cut 1 base from V and 7 bases from J, with 13 bases between. Germline V gene data show CDR1 as SGHDN and CDR2 as FVKESK. In DNA, the CDR3 is TGTGCCAGCAGCCAAGTCGGAGGGACGGGTGAAAAACTGTTTTTT. Amino acids: CASSQVGGTGEKLFF.

The genes are TRBV18 and TRBJ1-3; D is possibly TRBD1 (5 bases). The CDR3 covers 15 residues. Germline lookup yields CDR1 KGHSH and CDR2 LQKENI. V lost 0 bases, J lost 0 bases, and 6 bases lay in between. The CDR3 coding sequence is TGTGCCAGCTCACCACCGGGGCCCTCTGGAAACACCATATATTTT. Protein sequence: CASSPPGPSGNTIYF.

This clone appeared once. V and J are TRBV19 and TRBJ1-6; D is possibly TRBD1 (5 bases). CDR3 size: 15 residues. Trimming left V 7 bases short and J 6 bases short, with 16 bases between. Per germline, CDR1 LNHDA and CDR2 SQIVND (reference sequence). The CDR3 bases are TGTGCCAGTACGGAAGTGGGGGGATCTAATTCACCCCTCCACTTT. This sequence encodes CASTEVGGSNSPLHF.

The J gene is TRBJ2-3, the V gene TRBV14; D is ambiguous. The CDR3 extends over 12 amino acids. Trimming took off 2 bases at V and 7 bases at J, with 7 bases between the two ends. Germline values: CDR1 SGHDN, CDR2 FVKESK. The CDR3 spells CASSQSRNTQYF. The DNA for the CDR3 is TGTGCCAGCAGCCAATCGAGAAATACGCAGTATTTT.

J is TRBJ2-2 and V is TRBV12-3 or TRBV12-4; 8 bases are a match to TRBD1. V shed 5 bases, J shed 8 bases, and the junction held 4 bases outside the gene matches. CDR3 length: 13 residues. CDR3 loop: CASSLGQGGELFF. The DNA for the CDR3 is TGTGCCAGCAGTCTCGGACAGGGAGGGGAGCTGTTTTTT.

The genes are TRBV23-1 and TRBJ2-5; a weak D match, TRBD1 (6 bases). TRBV23-1 is designated an ORF whose function remains uncertain. Trimming took off 8 bases at V and 3 bases at J, with 19 bases between the two ends. CDR3 length: 15 amino acids. CDR3 amino acids: CASGRTGWEEETQYF. In DNA form, the CDR3 reads TGCGCCAGCGGGAGAACAGGGTGGGAAGAAGAGACCCAGTACTTC.

The CDR3 nucleotides read TGTGCCAGCAGCCAACAGGGGAACGCCAATCAGCCCCAGCATTTT. Its protein is CASSQQGNANQPQHF. This chain joins TRBV16 and TRBJ1-5, with a possible D match to TRBD1 (6 bases). CDR3 length: 15 amino acids. The germline V gene encodes CDR1 KGHSY and CDR2 FQNENV. The V end was cut by 2 bases, the J end by 3 bases, with 11 bases between.

The V and J genes are TRBV19 and TRBJ2-2, with TRBD1 matching over 10 bases. CDR3 size: 14 residues. In germline, CDR1 is LNHDA, CDR2 SQIVND (reference sequence). V dropped 7 bases and J dropped 3; count of bases not matched to a gene: 2. In DNA form, the CDR3 reads TGTGCCAGTATGGACAGGGGGGACACCGGGGAGCTGTTTTTT. Translation: CASMDRGDTGELFF.

This chain joins TRBV6-5 and TRBJ2-5; perhaps TRBD2 as D (5 bases). Trimming cost V 4 bases and J 5 bases, with 14 bases left between them. The germline V gene has CDR1 MNHEY and CDR2 SVGAGI. The CDR3 is 14 amino acids. The CDR3 sequence: CASSWTRDGETQYF. Written as DNA, the CDR3 is TGTGCCAGCAGTTGGACTCGCGATGGGGAGACCCAGTACTTC.

A note on this clone: At one boundary the junction diverges from the germline segment, which might be a read error. CDR3 sequence reads: CASSYSTRSQAPLDF. CDR3 nucleotide sequence: TGTGCCAGCAGTTACTCTACCCGAAGTCAAGCCCCTCTTGACTTC. The J gene is TRBJ2-7, the V gene TRBV6-5; D remains ambiguous. In germline, CDR1 is MNHEY, CDR2 SVGAGI. The CDR3 spans 15 residues.

This chain links TRBV19 with TRBJ1-1; D is undetermined. Trimming left V 8 bases short and J 6 bases short, with 13 bases between. CDR3 length equals 12 residues. Germline V gene sequence: CDR1 LNHDA, CDR2 SQIVND (reference sequence). CDR3 residues: CASGPGLAEAFF. CDR3 nucleotides: TGTGCCAGTGGCCCCGGGTTGGCTGAAGCTTTCTTT. Looking up the rest from reference TRBV19 and TRBJ1-1 gives the full variable domain: DGGITQSPKYLFRKEGQNVTLSCEQNLNHDAMYWYRQDPGQGLRLIYYSQIVNDFQKGDIAEGYSVSREKKESFPLTVTSAQKNPTAFYLCASGPGLAEAFFGQGTRLTVV.

This clone was recorded only once. This rearrangement joins TRBV27 to TRBJ1-2; D might be TRBD1 (6 bases). Trimming left V 3 bases short and J 2 bases short, with 7 bases between. Germline CDR1 reads MNHEY; CDR2 reads SMNVEV (reference sequence). The CDR3 is 13 residues long. The CDR3 DNA is TGTGCCAGCAGTTTGGGACAAAACTATGGCTACACCTTC. Translated: CASSLGQNYGYTF.

V and J are TRBV18 and TRBJ1-1; D is perhaps TRBD1 (6 bases). V was shortened by 6 bases and J by 5 bases, with 22 bases between the two germline ends. The CDR3 runs to 16 residues. Per germline, CDR1 KGHSH and CDR2 LQKENI. The CDR3 sequence: CASSYGATGIGTEAFF. CDR3 in DNA: TGTGCCAGCTCTTATGGTGCCACAGGGATTGGGACTGAAGCTTTCTTT.